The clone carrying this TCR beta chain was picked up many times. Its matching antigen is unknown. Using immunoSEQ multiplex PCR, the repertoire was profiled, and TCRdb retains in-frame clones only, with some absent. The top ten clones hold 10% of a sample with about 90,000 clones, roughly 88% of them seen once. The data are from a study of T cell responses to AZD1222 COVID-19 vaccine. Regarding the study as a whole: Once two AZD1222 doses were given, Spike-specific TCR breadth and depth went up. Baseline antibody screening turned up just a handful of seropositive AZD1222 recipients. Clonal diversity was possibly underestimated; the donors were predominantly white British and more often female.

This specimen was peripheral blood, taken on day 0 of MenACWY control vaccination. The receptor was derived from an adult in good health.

In DNA, the CDR3 is TGTGCCAGCAGCTTTAACACCGGGGAGCTGTTTTTT. This sequence encodes CASSFNTGELFF. V gene TRBV27 combines with J gene TRBJ2-2; D is uncertain. CDR1 and CDR2 (germline): MNHEY, SMNVEV (reference sequence). Trimming cost V 6 bases and J 2 bases, with 4 bases left between them. The CDR3 is made up of 12 amino acids.